What follows is one T cell receptor beta chain and its context. These data come from a study of blood T cells in healthy people across ages. The CDR3 runs to 11 residues. In germline, CDR1 is MNHEY, CDR2 SVGEGT. Trimming took 2 bases from V and 8 from J, leaving 6 bases between them. Combining a sample-barcoded 5' primer with a J-beta primer mix, a second PCR ran for roughly 6 to 12 cycles. MiXCR, applied by TCRdb to the 5' RACE reads, yields one record per CDR3 protein. This sample yields roughly 1.4 million distinct CDR3 sequences, of which roughly 64% are seen a single time; over 5.5% belongs to the top ten.

This receptor was identified in a man younger than 30 in good health. The chain combines TRBV6-2 or TRBV6-3 with TRBJ1-1; D gene ambiguous. Sequencing was carried out using blood. The CDR3 nucleotides are TGTGCCAGCAGTTACGCCCGGGAAGCTTTCTTT. This translates into CASSYAREAFF.